This T cell receptor (beta chain) appears in the sequencing data of a study of T cell responses to AZD1222 COVID-19 vaccine. The CDR3 totals 16 residues. Germline values: CDR1 LNHDA, CDR2 SQIVND (reference sequence). Trimming at V came to 0 bases and at J to 12 bases, leaving 9 bases not matched to a gene. Notes on this clone: The antigen is unknown.

Libraries were prepared by immunoSEQ multiplex PCR; TCRdb keeps only in-frame clonotypes and omits some of them. The table has under 200,000 clones, 90% to 95% seen once. Samples with a second dose at about 4 or about 12 weeks were pooled together. Study-level results: Donors were largely white British and mainly female; clonal diversity was possibly underestimated. Targeting of unmutated variant regions was reportedly seen in nearly half of spike-specific TCRs.

This receptor was obtained from an adult who received the AZD1222 COVID-19 vaccine. Sequencing was performed on peripheral blood, taken 28 days after the second AZD1222 dose. The V call is TRBV19, the J call TRBJ2-1; 12 bases are a match to TRBD1. The CDR3 is CASSIDRRDRGQGQFF. In nucleotides, the CDR3 is TGTGCCAGTAGTATAGATCGCAGGGACAGGGGGCAGGGGCAGTTCTTC.